Each of the 25 T cell receptor beta chains below was sequenced from the same sample in a study of shared clonotypes between healthy human individuals. Profiling relied on immunoSEQ multiplex PCR, and the TCRdb table lists in-frame clones only, not all of them. Here the sample spans 900,000 to 1,200,000 clones, approximately 78% being singletons. Sequencing used memory CD4+ T cells from PBMCs. Subset specified: CD45RA-negative fraction. The origin of the receptors is a man between 18 and 35 years old in good health. Some clones in this sample may be carry-over from other donors' samples.

DNA for the CDR3: TGTGCCAGCAGCCAAGATTGGGACAGGGCCACTGAAGCTTTCTTT. As protein: CASSQDWDRATEAFF. The chain carries TRBV4-2 and TRBJ1-1; 9 bases match TRBD1. With 0 bases clipped from V and 4 bases from J, the junction kept 3 bases outside the gene matches. Germline V gene data show CDR1 as LGHNA and CDR2 as YNFKEQ. The length of the CDR3 is 15 residues.

The chain joins TRBV19 to TRBJ2-2; 9 positions agree with TRBD2. This CDR3 has 16 residues. CDR1 and CDR2 from the germline V gene are LNHDA and SQIVND (reference sequence). Trimming removed 3 bases from V and 4 bases from J; junction bases left unmatched: 6. The CDR3 region is CASSIPSGIGTGELFF. In DNA form, the CDR3 reads TGTGCCAGTAGTATTCCTAGCGGGATAGGCACCGGGGAGCTGTTTTTT. Together with reference TRBV19 and TRBJ2-2, the CDR3 gives the full variable domain: DGGITQSPKYLFRKEGQNVTLSCEQNLNHDAMYWYRQDPGQGLRLIYYSQIVNDFQKGDIAEGYSVSREKKESFPLTVTSAQKNPTAFYLCASSIPSGIGTGELFFGEGSRLTVL.

This chain's CDR3 is CATLNAGGRSGRLNTGELFF. For the CDR3, the DNA is TGTGCCACCCTAAACGCGGGGGGACGGAGCGGACGGTTGAACACCGGGGAGCTGTTTTTT. The chain joins TRBV19 to TRBJ2-2; TRBD2 matches at 8 bases. Germline V lookup: CDR1 LNHDA, CDR2 SQIVND (reference sequence). V lost 10 bases to trimming and J lost 1 base; unmatched junction nucleotides: 23. CDR3 length equals 20 residues.

This chain joins TRBV5-1 and TRBJ2-7; TRBD2 matches 10 bases. V shed 4 bases and J 4 bases; nucleotides not matched to a gene: 8. The CDR3 has 15 residues. CDR1 and CDR2 from the germline V gene are SGHRS and YFSETQ. CDR3 sequence reads: CASSISSGSGYEQYF. DNA for the CDR3: TGCGCCAGCAGCATATCTAGCGGGAGTGGGTACGAGCAGTACTTC.

The V gene is TRBV7-8, the J gene TRBJ2-7; D is ambiguous. V was trimmed by 1 base and J by 3 bases, leaving 13 bases between them. Germline CDR1 and CDR2: SGHVS and FQNEAQ. The CDR3 totals 15 residues. The CDR3 sequence: CASSLDLSRSYEQYF. For the CDR3, the DNA is TGTGCCAGCAGCTTAGATTTGTCGCGGAGCTACGAGCAGTACTTC. Full variable domain (remainder filled in from reference TRBV7-8 and TRBJ2-7): GAGVSQSPRYKVAKRGQDVALRCDPISGHVSLFWYQQALGQGPEFLTYFQNEAQLDKSGLPSDRFFAERPEGSVSTLKIQRTQQEDSAVYLCASSLDLSRSYEQYFGPGTRLTVT.

The V call is TRBV29-1, the J call TRBJ1-4; D is undetermined. The length of the CDR3 is 11 residues. The ends were cut back, 4 bases at V and 7 bases at J, with 7 bases in the middle. CDR1 and CDR2 (germline): SQVTM, ANQGSEA. CDR3 in amino acids: CSVAVAEKLFF. CDR3 nucleotides: TGCAGCGTTGCCGTGGCTGAAAAACTGTTTTTT.

The V and J genes are TRBV5-4 and TRBJ2-7; 8 bases fit TRBD1. V trimming: 0 bases; J trimming: 2 bases; junction bases outside the gene matches: 7. From germline, CDR1 is SGHNT and CDR2 YYREEE (reference sequence). This CDR3 is built from 16 residues. The chain's CDR3 is CASSLGAQQGAYEQYF. CDR3 nucleotide sequence: TGTGCCAGCAGCTTGGGAGCCCAACAGGGGGCCTACGAGCAGTACTTC.

The V gene is TRBV1, the J gene TRBJ2-1; the D call of TRBD2 is as the table states it, not checked on the DNA. TRBV1 constitutes a pseudogene. The CDR3 contains 18 residues. CDR3 sequence reads: CTSSQGGLAGTEGNEQFF. In DNA form, the CDR3 reads TGCACCAGCAGCCAAGGGGGACTAGCGGGCACTGAGGGCAATGAGCAGTTCTTC.

This chain joins TRBV18 and TRBJ2-5; tentative D call: TRBD1 (6 bases). The CDR3 has 14 amino acids. Germline V gene sequence: CDR1 KGHSH, CDR2 LQKENI. V gave up 6 bases and J gave up 0 bases, with 11 bases separating them. CDR3 DNA sequence: TGTGCCAGCTCGCCAGGGGAGAACCAAGAGACCCAGTACTTC. Its translation is CASSPGENQETQYF.

The chain recombines TRBV4-1 with TRBJ1-5; D gene uncertain. CDR3 length: 15 amino acids. Between the trimmed V and J ends, which lost 0 bases and 5 bases, there was a span of 11 bases. The germline V gene has CDR1 MGHRA and CDR2 YSYEKL. The CDR3 region has the DNA TGCGCCAGCAGCCAAGACCAGCTGGGAGATCAGCCCCAGCATTTT. It specifies CASSQDQLGDQPQHF.

Of note for this clone: This same CDR3 is encoded by further DNA sequences in the sample. The chain employs TRBV27 and TRBJ1-1, with a possible D match to TRBD1 (5 bases). This CDR3 comprises 14 residues. Germline V CDR1 and CDR2: MNHEY, SMNVEV (reference sequence). V lost 2 bases and J 0 bases, leaving 7 bases between the germline ends. CDR3 nucleotides: TGTGCCAGCAGTTTAAGGGGTTTGAACACTGAAGCTTTCTTT. Translated: CASSLRGLNTEAFF.

The chain has TRBV7-2 and TRBJ2-1; TRBD2 matches at 9 bases. With 5 bases clipped from V and 7 bases from J, the junction kept 6 bases outside the gene matches. The CDR3 sequence is 14 residues long. From germline, CDR1 is SGHTA and CDR2 FQGNSA. The CDR3 region has the DNA TGTGCCAGCAGCAAACTAGCGGGTGGTAATGAGCAGTTCTTC. It encodes CASSKLAGGNEQFF.

The V gene is TRBV5-5, the J gene TRBJ2-7; 9 nucleotides match TRBD1. J lost 4 bases, V lost 3 bases, and 8 bases had no gene match. The CDR3 is 15 residues long. Germline V CDR1 and CDR2: SGHKS, YYEKEE (reference sequence). The CDR3 spells CASSSPPGQGYEQYF. In DNA form, the CDR3 reads TGTGCCAGCAGCTCACCGCCGGGACAGGGTTACGAGCAGTACTTC.

This clone was seen just once. Written as DNA, the CDR3 is TGTGCCAGCAGCAAAGTGAAAGAGACCCAGTACTTC. Translated, it gives CASSKVKETQYF. The rearrangement uses TRBV21-1 and TRBJ2-5. TRBV21-1 is annotated as a pseudogene. The CDR3 sequence is 12 residues long.

The chain recombines TRBV7-2 with TRBJ2-1; maybe TRBD2 (6 bases). The CDR3 has 15 amino acids. The ends were cut back, 5 bases at V and 2 bases at J, with 13 bases in the middle. From germline, CDR1 is SGHTA and CDR2 FQGNSA. This CDR3 is CASSPRGGAYNEQFF. In DNA form, the CDR3 reads TGTGCCAGCAGCCCTAGGGGCGGGGCCTACAATGAGCAGTTCTTC. Using reference TRBV7-2 and TRBJ2-1 for the parts outside the CDR3, the full variable domain is GAGVSQSPSNKVTEKGKDVELRCDPISGHTALYWYRQSLGQGLEFLIYFQGNSAPDKSGLPSDRFSAERTGGSVSTLTIQRTQQEDSAVYLCASSPRGGAYNEQFFGPGTRLTVL.

J is TRBJ2-1 and V is TRBV9; TRBD2 aligns across 8 bases. Trimming took 4 bases from V and 12 from J; bases not matched to a gene: 6. Germline-derived CDR1 and CDR2 are SGDLS and YYNGEE. CDR3 length equals 12 residues. The CDR3 loop reads CASSPAGVRQFF. The CDR3 bases are TGTGCCAGCAGCCCAGCGGGAGTAAGGCAGTTCTTC.

The rearrangement uses TRBV27 and TRBJ1-2; D remains ambiguous. Germline V gene data show CDR1 as MNHEY and CDR2 as SMNVEV (reference sequence). The CDR3 sequence is 15 residues long. The V gene lost 0 bases and the J gene lost 0 bases, with 8 bases spanning the gap. Here the CDR3 reads CASSLSLTANYGYTF. The CDR3 DNA reads as TGTGCCAGCAGTTTATCCCTCACAGCTAACTATGGCTACACCTTC.

The genes are TRBV28 and TRBJ2-7, with 11 bases identical to TRBD2. CDR1 MDHEN and CDR2 SYDVKM come from the germline V gene. Trimming removed 3 bases from V and 2 bases from J; junction bases left unmatched: 0. The CDR3 sequence is 14 residues long. CDR3 DNA sequence: TGTGCCAGCAGTTTTAGCGGGAGGGCCTACGAGCAGTACTTC. Translating gives CASSFSGRAYEQYF.

This clone occurred a few times. The V and J genes are TRBV28 and TRBJ2-2, with 7 bases identical to TRBD2. The length of the CDR3 is 17 residues. V was pared by 8 bases and J by 5 bases, with 17 bases of the junction left unmatched. Germline loops: CDR1 MDHEN, CDR2 SYDVKM. CDR3 in amino acids: CASLSDAGRPGTGELFF. CDR3 in DNA: TGTGCCAGCCTCTCCGACGCCGGGAGGCCGGGGACCGGGGAGCTGTTTTTT.

This clone turned up a few times. The chain is built from TRBV7-9 and TRBJ2-1, with a weak D call TRBD2 (6 bases). Germline V gives CDR1 SEHNR, CDR2 FQNEAQ (reference sequence). The CDR3 consists of 16 residues. V lost 5 bases to trimming and J lost 4 bases, with 18 bases between them. CDR3 sequence reads: CASSPPPGAGYNEQFF. In DNA form, the CDR3 reads TGTGCCAGCAGCCCCCCTCCGGGAGCCGGATACAATGAGCAGTTCTTC.

Turning to this clone: This CDR3 is also generated by other DNA sequences in the sample. The rearrangement joins TRBV2 to TRBJ2-7; no definite D call. V dropped 9 bases and J dropped 1 base, with 7 bases sitting between them. The CDR3 consists of 11 residues. Germline CDR1 SNHLY, CDR2 FYNNEI. DNA of the CDR3: TGTGCCAGTAGGGTGTCCTACGAGCAGTACTTC. This translates into CASRVSYEQYF.

The rearrangement joins TRBV7-2 to TRBJ1-2; D unclear. The CDR3 length is 16 residues. CDR1 SGHTA and CDR2 FQGNSA come from the germline V gene. The ends were cut back, 1 base at V and 4 bases at J, with 16 bases in the middle. For the CDR3, the DNA is TGTGCCAGCAGCTTAGGGCCCTCGGGGTCGGGCTATGGCTACACCTTC. Its protein product is CASSLGPSGSGYGYTF.

This clone was seen only once. A read error is the likely source, as a far larger clone sits one nucleotide away. The rearrangement joins TRBV30 to TRBJ1-1; 7 positions match TRBD1. V lost 5 bases and J lost 6; bases outside the gene matches: 15. Per the germline V gene, CDR1 is GTSNPN and CDR2 is SVGIG (reference sequence). This CDR3 is 15 amino acids long. This chain's CDR3 is CAWPPPVQGSAEAFF. CDR3 bases: TGTGCCTGGCCTCCGCCGGTACAGGGGTCAGCTGAAGCTTTCTTT.

The genes are TRBV19 and TRBJ2-1; the match to TRBD2 covers 10 bases. The CDR3 totals 15 residues. Germline CDR1 is LNHDA and CDR2 is SQIVND (reference sequence). With 6 bases clipped from V and 4 bases from J, the junction kept 6 bases outside the gene matches. CDR3 DNA sequence: TGTGCCAGTAGACGGACTAGCGGACCGTACAATGAGCAGTTCTTC. This codes for CASRRTSGPYNEQFF. The full variable domain, completed using reference TRBV19 and TRBJ2-1, is DGGITQSPKYLFRKEGQNVTLSCEQNLNHDAMYWYRQDPGQGLRLIYYSQIVNDFQKGDIAEGYSVSREKKESFPLTVTSAQKNPTAFYLCASRRTSGPYNEQFFGPGTRLTVL.

The chain combines TRBV15 with TRBJ2-5; D perhaps matches TRBD2 (5 bases). The length of the CDR3 is 14 residues. Trimming shortened V by 8 bases and J by 5 bases, and 18 bases separated the two germline ends. CDR1 and CDR2 from the germline V gene are LNHNV and YYDKDF (reference sequence). The CDR3 here is CATGREGSAETQYF. The CDR3, as DNA: TGTGCCACCGGTCGAGAGGGTAGCGCGGAGACCCAGTACTTC.